Listed here are 11 T cell receptor beta chains from one sample, sequenced in a study of blood T cell repertoires in COVID-19. Assay: immunoSEQ multiplex PCR; the TCRdb copy retains only in-frame clones and omits some. The sample comprises around 230,000 clones, approximately 80% of which are singletons, and around 26% rests with the top ten. The sequencing input was peripheral blood. The receptors were gathered from a man between 40 and 49 years old with acute or convalescent COVID-19.

The genes are TRBV5-1 and TRBJ1-1; 7 nucleotides agree with TRBD1. V dropped 4 bases and J dropped 1; count of bases not matched to a gene: 4. The CDR3 spans 14 residues. Germline V lookup: CDR1 SGHRS, CDR2 YFSETQ. The CDR3 loop is CASSDWTGNTEAFF. Here the CDR3 DNA reads TGCGCCAGCAGCGACTGGACAGGGAACACTGAAGCTTTCTTT. The whole variable domain, remainder taken from reference TRBV5-1 and TRBJ1-1, is KAGVTQTPRYLIKTRGQQVTLSCSPISGHRSVSWYQQTPGQGLQFLFEYFSETQRNKGNFPGRFSGRQFSNSRSEMNVSTLELGDSALYLCASSDWTGNTEAFFGQGTRLTVV.

For the CDR3, the DNA is TGTGCCAGCAGAGGACAGCTGAACACTGAAGCTTTCTTT. This translates into CASRGQLNTEAFF. The chain recombines TRBV13 with TRBJ1-1, with D perhaps matching TRBD1 (6 bases). V was trimmed by 6 bases and J by 0 bases, leaving 8 bases between them. This CDR3 has 13 residues. Germline loops: CDR1 PRHDT, CDR2 FYEKMQ (reference sequence).

This clone came up once. This chain uses TRBV12-5 with TRBJ1-1; 7 positions agree with TRBD1. The CDR3 has 14 amino acids. Germline CDR1 reads LGHNT; CDR2 reads FRNRAP. V shed 5 bases, J shed 5 bases, and the junction held 8 bases outside the gene matches. CDR3 coding DNA: TGTGCTAGTGGTATCACAGGGGAATATACTGAAGCTTTCTTT. This codes for CASGITGEYTEAFF.

This chain joins TRBV7-8 and TRBJ1-2; 7 bases line up with TRBD1. V lost 5 bases to trimming and J lost 0 bases; unmatched junction nucleotides: 3. Germline V gene lookup returns CDR1 SGHVS and CDR2 FQNEAQ. This CDR3 has 14 residues. The CDR3: CASSPTGPNYGYTF. The CDR3 DNA is TGTGCCAGCAGCCCGACAGGGCCTAACTATGGCTACACCTTC.

Notes on this clone: The sample carries other DNA sequences with the same CDR3. The chain combines TRBV6-1 with TRBJ1-1; D not certain. With 0 bases removed from V and 4 bases from J, the gap between germline ends came to 6 bases. Germline values: CDR1 MNHNS, CDR2 SASEGT. CDR3 length equals 13 residues. For the CDR3, the DNA is TGTGCCAGCAGTGAAGCGCGGGGCACTGAAGCTTTCTTT. Its translation is CASSEARGTEAFF.

The chain uses TRBV19 and TRBJ1-5, with 7 bases that match TRBD1. This CDR3 is built from 15 residues. Germline V CDR1 and CDR2: LNHDA, SQIVND (reference sequence). Losses at the gene ends were 7 bases for V and 8 bases for J; bases not matched to a gene: 14. The CDR3 protein is CASNPSTGLGKPQHF. The CDR3 coding sequence is TGTGCCAGTAATCCCTCGACAGGGTTGGGTAAGCCCCAGCATTTT.

This sequence joins TRBV12-3 or TRBV12-4 and TRBJ1-5; 7 positions agree with TRBD1. This CDR3 contains 13 residues. V lost 5 bases to trimming and J lost 7 bases; unmatched junction nucleotides: 5. The CDR3: CASSETGMQPQHF. CDR3 coding DNA: TGTGCCAGCAGTGAGACAGGGATGCAGCCCCAGCATTTT.

The rearrangement uses TRBV6-2 or TRBV6-3 and TRBJ2-5, with 15 bases aligning to TRBD2. Germline values: CDR1 MNHEY, CDR2 SVGEGT. V was clipped by 5 bases and J by 4 bases; unmatched bases: 5. The CDR3 has 16 amino acids. CDR3 nucleotide sequence: TGTGCCAGCAGTGGACTAGCGGGAGGGCCTGGAGAGACCCAGTACTTC. Its translation: CASSGLAGGPGETQYF.

The rearrangement uses TRBV7-9 and TRBJ1-2, with 8 bases aligning to TRBD1. The CDR3 contains 15 residues. Germline lookup yields CDR1 SEHNR and CDR2 FQNEAQ (reference sequence). V trimming: 0 bases; J trimming: 4 bases; junction bases outside the gene matches: 4. Here the CDR3 DNA reads TGTGCCAGCAGCTTAGCGTCAGGGGGCAGCTATGGCTACACCTTC. Amino acids: CASSLASGGSYGYTF.

V and J are TRBV2 and TRBJ1-1, with D perhaps matching TRBD1 (5 bases). The CDR3 loop spans 14 amino acids. Germline V lookup: CDR1 SNHLY, CDR2 FYNNEI. V lost 5 bases and J 1 base, leaving 11 bases between the germline ends. CDR3 sequence (DNA): TGTGCCAGCAGTTTTGCAGGGCAGAACACTGAAGCTTTCTTT. It is translated as CASSFAGQNTEAFF.

This rearrangement joins TRBV18 to TRBJ2-7; no definite D call. Trimming removed 1 base at V and 6 bases at J, with 16 bases between. The CDR3 has 15 residues. Germline-derived CDR1 and CDR2 are KGHSH and LQKENI. The CDR3 DNA reads TGTGCCAGCTCACCACACGTAAGGAGTCCTGGCGAGCAGTACTTC. It encodes CASSPHVRSPGEQYF.